Here is one TCR beta chain with its context. This sample was included in a study of cytomegalovirus exposure and HLA in healthy donors. This CDR3 is 15 amino acids long. With V trimmed by 1 base and J by 2 bases, 5 bases remained unmatched. Per germline, CDR1 SGHAT and CDR2 FQNNGV. Researchers ran the PCR with 60 Vbeta and 13 Jbeta primers. The repertoire was sequenced with immunoSEQ multiplex PCR; TCRdb's copy has only in-frame clones and lacks some. The table includes 99,000 or so clones, around 9.1% detected once. The sequenced sample was PBMCs. The TCR sequence derives from a man aged 40-49 years in good health and CMV-seropositive. V gene TRBV11-2 combines with J gene TRBJ2-7; 7 positions agree with TRBD2. The CDR3 DNA reads as TGTGCCAGCAGCTTAGTGCCGGGAGGCACCTACGAGCAGTACTTC. Its translation: CASSLVPGGTYEQYF.